Reported below is one TCR beta chain. Its antigen is undetermined. This entry is derived from a study of blood T cells in healthy people across ages. General observations from the study: Per million T cells, the diversity of TCR beta decreased roughly linearly as age advanced.

With 1 base removed from V and 1 base from J, the gap between germline ends came to 11 bases. From germline, CDR1 is SGHKS and CDR2 YYEKEE (reference sequence). This CDR3 spans 16 amino acids. Sample-barcoded 5' priming and a J-beta primer mix drove a second PCR of roughly 6 to 12 cycles. The template-switch adaptor, which had 12 random nucleotides, put a tag on each cDNA molecule. TCRdb itself ran the 5' RACE reads through MiXCR, one entry per CDR3 protein. The table records 1 million or so distinct CDR3 sequences, 35% to 55% of them present only once. The sample consisted of blood. This sequence joins TRBV5-5 and TRBJ2-2; perhaps TRBD1 as D (5 bases). The sequence was collected from a woman aged 60 to 75 in good health. CDR3: CASSLPQGLNTGELFF. DNA of the CDR3: TGTGCCAGCAGCTTGCCGCAGGGCTTGAACACCGGGGAGCTGTTTTTT.